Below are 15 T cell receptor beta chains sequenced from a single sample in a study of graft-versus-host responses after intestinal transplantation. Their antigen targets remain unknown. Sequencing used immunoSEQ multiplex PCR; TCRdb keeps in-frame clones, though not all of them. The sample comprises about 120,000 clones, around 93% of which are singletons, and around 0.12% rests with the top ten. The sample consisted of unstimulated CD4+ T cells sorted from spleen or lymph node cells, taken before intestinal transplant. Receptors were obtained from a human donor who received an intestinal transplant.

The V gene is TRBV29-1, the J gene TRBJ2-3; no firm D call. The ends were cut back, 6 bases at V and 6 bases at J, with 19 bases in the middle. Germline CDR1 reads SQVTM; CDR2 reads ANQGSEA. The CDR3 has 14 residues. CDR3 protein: CSVDGRGPSDTQYF. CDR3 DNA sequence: TGCAGCGTCGACGGACGCGGACCGTCCGATACGCAGTATTTT.

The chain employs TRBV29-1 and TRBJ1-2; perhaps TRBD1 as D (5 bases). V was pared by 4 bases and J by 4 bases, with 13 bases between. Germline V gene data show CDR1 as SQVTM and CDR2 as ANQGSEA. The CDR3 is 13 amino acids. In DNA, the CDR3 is TGCAGCGTTGGCAGGGAAGAGTCCTATGGCTACACCTTC. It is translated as CSVGREESYGYTF.

The chain's CDR3 is CAWSGRTGGNQPQHF. Written as DNA, the CDR3 is TGTGCCTGGAGTGGGAGGACAGGGGGCAATCAGCCCCAGCATTTT. This chain links TRBV30 with TRBJ1-5, with 9 bases aligning to TRBD1. Per the germline V gene, CDR1 is GTSNPN and CDR2 is SVGIG (reference sequence). The CDR3 runs to 15 residues. Trimming removed 1 base from V and 2 bases from J; junction bases left unmatched: 3.

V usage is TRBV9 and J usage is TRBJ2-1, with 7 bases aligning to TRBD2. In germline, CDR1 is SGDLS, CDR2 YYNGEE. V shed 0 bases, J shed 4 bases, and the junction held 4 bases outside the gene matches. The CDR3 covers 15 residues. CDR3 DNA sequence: TGTGCCAGCAGCGTAGGCGGGAGCGGGTACAATGAGCAGTTCTTC. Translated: CASSVGGSGYNEQFF. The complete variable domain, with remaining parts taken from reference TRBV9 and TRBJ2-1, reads DSGVTQTPKHLITATGQRVTLRCSPRSGDLSVYWYQQSLDQGLQFLIQYYNGEERAKGNILERFSAQQFPDLHSELNLSSLELGDSALYFCASSVGGSGYNEQFFGPGTRLTVL.

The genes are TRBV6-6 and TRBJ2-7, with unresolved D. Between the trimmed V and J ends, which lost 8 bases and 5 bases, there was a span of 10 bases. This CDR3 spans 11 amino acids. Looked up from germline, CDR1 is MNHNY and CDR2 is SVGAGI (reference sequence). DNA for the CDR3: TGTGCCAGCCGCCTACGGAACGAGCAGTACTTC. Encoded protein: CASRLRNEQYF.

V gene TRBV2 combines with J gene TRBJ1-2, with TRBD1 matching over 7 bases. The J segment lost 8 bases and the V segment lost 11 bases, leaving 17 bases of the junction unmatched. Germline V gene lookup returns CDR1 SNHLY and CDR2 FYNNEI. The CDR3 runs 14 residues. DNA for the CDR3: TGTGCCGGACGACAGGGCCCCGGACGGGGCGGCTACACCTTC. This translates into CAGRQGPGRGGYTF. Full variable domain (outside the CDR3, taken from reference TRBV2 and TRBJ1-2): EPEVTQTPSHQVTQMGQEVILRCVPISNHLYFYWYRQILGQKVEFLVSFYNNEISEKSEIFDDQFSVERPDGSNFTLKIRSTKLEDSAMYFCAGRQGPGRGGYTFGSGTRLTVV.

DNA of the CDR3: TGTGCCAGCACCGATATAGGGACAGTCGGCGCGAGCTACACCTTC. This encodes CASTDIGTVGASYTF. The gene calls are TRBV18 and TRBJ1-2; 7 bases map to TRBD1. CDR3 size: 15 residues. Germline V gene lookup returns CDR1 KGHSH and CDR2 LQKENI. With V trimmed by 8 bases and J by 9 bases, 18 bases remained unmatched.

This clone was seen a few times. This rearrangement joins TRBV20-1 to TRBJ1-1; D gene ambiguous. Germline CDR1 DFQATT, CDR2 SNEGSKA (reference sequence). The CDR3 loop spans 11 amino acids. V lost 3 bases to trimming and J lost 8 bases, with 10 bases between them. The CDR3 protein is CSARYQAEAFF. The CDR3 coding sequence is TGCAGTGCTAGGTACCAGGCCGAAGCTTTCTTT.

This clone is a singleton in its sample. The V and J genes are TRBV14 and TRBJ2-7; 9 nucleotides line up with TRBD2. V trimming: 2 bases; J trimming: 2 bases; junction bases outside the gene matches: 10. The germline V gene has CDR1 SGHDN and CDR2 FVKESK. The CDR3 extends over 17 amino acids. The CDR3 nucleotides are TGTGCCAGCAGCCAAACCCTCGGGCGGGAGGGCACCTACGAGCAGTACTTC. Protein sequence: CASSQTLGREGTYEQYF.

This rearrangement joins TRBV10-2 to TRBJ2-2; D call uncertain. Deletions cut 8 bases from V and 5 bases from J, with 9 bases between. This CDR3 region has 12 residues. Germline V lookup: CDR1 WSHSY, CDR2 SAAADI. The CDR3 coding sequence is TGCGCCAGCTCCATCCTGACCGGGGAGCTGTTTTTT. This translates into CASSILTGELFF.

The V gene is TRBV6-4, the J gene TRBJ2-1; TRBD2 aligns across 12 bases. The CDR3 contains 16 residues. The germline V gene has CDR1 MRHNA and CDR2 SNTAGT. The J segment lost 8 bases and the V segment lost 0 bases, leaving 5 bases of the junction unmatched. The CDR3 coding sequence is TGTGCCAGCAGTGACTCATCTAGCGGGAGGGCCGATGAGCAGTTCTTC. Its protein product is CASSDSSSGRADEQFF.

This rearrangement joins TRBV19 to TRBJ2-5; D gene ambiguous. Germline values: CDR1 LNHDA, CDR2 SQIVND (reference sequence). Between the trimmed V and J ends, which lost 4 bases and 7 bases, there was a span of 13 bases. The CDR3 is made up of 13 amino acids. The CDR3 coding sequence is TGTGCCAGTAGTAACCAAGAGATGGGGACCCAGTACTTC. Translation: CASSNQEMGTQYF.

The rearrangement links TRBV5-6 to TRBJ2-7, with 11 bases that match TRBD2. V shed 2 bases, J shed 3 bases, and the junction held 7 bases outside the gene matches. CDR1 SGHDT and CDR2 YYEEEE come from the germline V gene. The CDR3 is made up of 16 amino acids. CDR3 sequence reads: CASSFLTSGRIYEQYF. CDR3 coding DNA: TGTGCCAGCAGCTTCCTCACTAGCGGGAGAATCTACGAGCAGTACTTC.

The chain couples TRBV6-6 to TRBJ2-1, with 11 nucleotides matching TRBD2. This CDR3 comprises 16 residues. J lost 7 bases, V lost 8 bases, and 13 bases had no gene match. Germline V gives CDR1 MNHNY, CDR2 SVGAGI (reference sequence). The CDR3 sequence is CASGGRGSSGRNEQFF. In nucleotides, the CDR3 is TGTGCCAGCGGGGGGCGAGGGTCTAGCGGGAGGAATGAGCAGTTCTTC.

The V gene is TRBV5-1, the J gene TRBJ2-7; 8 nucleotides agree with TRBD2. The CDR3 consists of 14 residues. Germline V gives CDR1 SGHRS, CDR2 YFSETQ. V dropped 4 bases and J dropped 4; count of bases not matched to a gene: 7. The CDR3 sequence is CASSPTGGRYEQYF. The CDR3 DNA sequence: TGCGCCAGCAGCCCGACGGGGGGGCGTTACGAGCAGTACTTC.